The 26 T cell receptor beta chains below come from one sample, sequenced in a study of graft-versus-host responses after intestinal transplantation. These TCRs are of unknown antigen specificity. Measured with immunoSEQ multiplex PCR; TCRdb has only the in-frame clones, and not every one. The repertoire includes over 100,000 clones, around 95% of them detected once, and roughly 3.5% sits in the top ten. The specimen was unstimulated CD8+ T cells sorted from spleen or lymph node cells, collected before intestinal transplant. These receptors came from a human donor who received an intestinal transplant.

The chain carries TRBV29-1 and TRBJ2-1, with unresolved D. V lost 2 bases and J 4 bases, leaving 12 bases between the germline ends. Germline-derived CDR1 and CDR2 are SQVTM and ANQGSEA. The CDR3 covers 14 residues. The chain's CDR3 is CSVESSYSYNEQFF. CDR3 bases: TGCAGCGTTGAATCCTCATATTCATACAATGAGCAGTTCTTC.

Notes on this clone: At one boundary the junction diverges from the germline segment, which might be a read error. The identical CDR3 is also encoded by other nucleotide sequences in the sample. The rearrangement links TRBV10-3 to TRBJ1-2; maybe TRBD1 (5 bases). CDR1 and CDR2 from the germline V gene are ENHRY and SYGVKD. This CDR3 is 13 amino acids long. CDR3 loop: CAINEGTFYGYTF. Written as DNA, the CDR3 is TGCGCCATCAACGAAGGGACCTTCTATGGCTACACCTTC.

This clone was seen just once. The CDR3 is CASSLVGRNAYEQYF. DNA for the CDR3: TGTGCCAGCAGCTTGGTCGGGAGGAACGCCTACGAGCAGTACTTC. The V gene is TRBV7-9, the J gene TRBJ2-5; 7 nucleotides agree with TRBD2. The J call is doubtful: the DNA matches TRBJ2-7 better. The length of the CDR3 is 15 residues. CDR1 is SEHNR, CDR2 FQNEAQ, per germline (reference sequence).

The chain carries TRBV6-1 and TRBJ2-5, with a weak D call TRBD2 (5 bases). The better agreement between TRBJ2-7 and the DNA end casts doubt on the J call. This CDR3 has 14 residues. Germline V CDR1 and CDR2: MNHNS, SASEGT. CDR3 DNA sequence: TGTGCCAGCGCATACTTGGGAGATTCTAACGAGCAGTACTTC. It yields the protein CASAYLGDSNEQYF.

The rearrangement joins TRBV13 to TRBJ2-6; tentatively, D is TRBD2 (5 bases). The germline V gene has CDR1 PRHDT and CDR2 FYEKMQ (reference sequence). The V gene lost 4 bases and the J gene lost 4 bases, with 17 bases spanning the gap. There are 17 residues in the CDR3. CDR3 sequence reads: CASSSQRVDKGANVLTF. DNA of the CDR3: TGTGCCAGCAGCTCCCAGAGGGTCGACAAGGGGGCCAACGTCCTGACTTTC.

CDR3 coding DNA: TGTGCCAGCGTAAGGAGGGCTAGCACAGATACGCAGTATTTT. Amino acids: CASVRRASTDTQYF. The chain links TRBV28 to TRBJ2-3, with D possibly being TRBD2 (6 bases). The CDR3 totals 14 residues. With 8 bases removed from V and 0 bases from J, the gap between germline ends came to 12 bases. Per germline, CDR1 MDHEN and CDR2 SYDVKM.

The chain is built from TRBV7-3 and TRBJ2-1; 7 bases are a match to TRBD1. The germline CDR1 and CDR2 sequences are SGHTA and FQGTGA. Trimming at V came to 5 bases and at J to 4 bases, leaving 11 bases not matched to a gene. CDR3 length: 16 amino acids. CDR3 DNA: TGTGCCAGCAGCCGACAGGCACCCAGGGGGTACAATGAGCAGTTCTTC. Residues: CASSRQAPRGYNEQFF.

This sequence joins TRBV5-4 and TRBJ2-7, with D hard to call. The germline V and J ends were trimmed by 0 bases and 2 bases, with 9 bases remaining between them. The CDR3 spans 14 residues. Germline V gene lookup returns CDR1 SGHNT and CDR2 YYREEE (reference sequence). The CDR3 DNA reads as TGTGCCAGCAGCTTGGCCGGCGAGACCTACGAGCAGTACTTC. This translates into CASSLAGETYEQYF. The variable domain in full, completed from reference TRBV5-4 and TRBJ2-7, reads ETGVTQSPTHLIKTRGQQVTLRCSSQSGHNTVSWYQQALGQGPQFIFQYYREEENGRGNFPPRFSGLQFPNYSSELNVNALELDDSALYLCASSLAGETYEQYFGPGTRLTVT.

This rearrangement joins TRBV5-5 to TRBJ2-7; D is uncertain. CDR3 length equals 12 residues. The V gene's germline CDR1 is SGHKS and CDR2 YYEKEE (reference sequence). Trimming took off 3 bases at V and 4 bases at J, with 8 bases between the two ends. The CDR3 bases are TGTGCCAGCAGCTATGACCGATACGAGCAGTACTTC. It specifies CASSYDRYEQYF.

This chain links TRBV28 with TRBJ1-1; D gene uncertain. The germline V gene has CDR1 MDHEN and CDR2 SYDVKM. The CDR3 length is 11 residues. V gave up 7 bases and J gave up 6 bases, with 9 bases separating them. In DNA, the CDR3 is TGTGCCAGCAAGTTACAGCCTGAAGCTTTCTTT. It encodes CASKLQPEAFF.

In nucleotides, the CDR3 is TGCGCCAGCAGCCGGTCCGAGGAGCTCTACAATGAGCAGTTCTTC. This encodes CASSRSEELYNEQFF. The rearrangement joins TRBV4-3 to TRBJ2-1; unclear D gene. The ends were cut back, 4 bases at V and 3 bases at J, with 13 bases in the middle. The CDR3 consists of 15 residues. Germline V gene sequence: CDR1 LGHNA, CDR2 YSLEER.

The chain carries TRBV14 and TRBJ2-1, with TRBD2 as a possible D gene (5 bases). Germline CDR1 and CDR2: SGHDN and FVKESK. Trimming pared 4 bases from V and 0 bases from J, leaving 19 bases between. The CDR3 covers 18 residues. CDR3 amino acids: CASSLSSQRSSSYNEQFF. The CDR3 DNA sequence: TGTGCCAGCAGCCTGTCCTCTCAGCGGTCAAGCTCCTACAATGAGCAGTTCTTC.

This clone has more than one count but fewer than ten. V is TRBV27 and J is TRBJ2-3; maybe TRBD2 (6 bases). Trimming took off 7 bases at V and 2 bases at J, with 16 bases between the two ends. Germline CDR1 is MNHEY and CDR2 is SMNVEV (reference sequence). This CDR3 has 15 residues. The CDR3 sequence: CASISKEGYTDTQYF. The CDR3 coding sequence is TGTGCCAGCATCTCTAAGGAGGGGTACACAGATACGCAGTATTTT.

The chain combines TRBV7-6 with TRBJ2-3; 8 nucleotides line up with TRBD2. This CDR3 contains 14 residues. Germline lookup yields CDR1 SGHVS and CDR2 FNYEAQ. V was pared by 4 bases and J by 3 bases, with 3 bases of the junction left unmatched. This CDR3 is CASSSSGSTDTQYF. In DNA, the CDR3 is TGTGCCAGCAGCTCCAGCGGGAGTACAGATACGCAGTATTTT.

This chain links TRBV7-8 with TRBJ2-7; 8 nucleotides line up with TRBD2. The germline V gene has CDR1 SGHVS and CDR2 FQNEAQ. The CDR3 extends over 19 amino acids. Trimming at V came to 2 bases and at J to 3 bases, leaving 18 bases not matched to a gene. The CDR3 DNA follows: TGTGCCAGCAGCTTAAACCCAGACTCCCAGCGGGAGCTCTTCTACGAGCAGTACTTC. This sequence encodes CASSLNPDSQRELFYEQYF.

The genes are TRBV19 and TRBJ1-1; weak D call: TRBD1 (6 bases). The germline V gene has CDR1 LNHDA and CDR2 SQIVND (reference sequence). The CDR3 loop spans 13 amino acids. V was cut by 6 bases and J by 1 base, with 9 bases left in between. The CDR3 reads CASRPTGNTEAFF. The CDR3 bases are TGTGCCAGTAGACCGACAGGGAACACTGAAGCTTTCTTT.

This clone was seen only once. This chain joins TRBV28 and TRBJ2-5; 9 nucleotides match TRBD1. Germline trimming cut 6 bases from V and 5 bases from J; bases unmatched to any gene: 4. There are 13 residues in the CDR3. Germline V gives CDR1 MDHEN, CDR2 SYDVKM. This CDR3 is CASRTGQGETQYF. CDR3 in DNA: TGTGCCAGCAGAACCGGACAGGGGGAGACCCAGTACTTC.

The chain links TRBV9 to TRBJ2-5; possibly TRBD1 for D (6 bases). CDR3 length: 16 amino acids. V lost 4 bases, J lost 1 base, and 17 bases lay in between. Germline V gene lookup returns CDR1 SGDLS and CDR2 YYNGEE. CDR3 coding DNA: TGTGCCAGCAGCTCGGGGACATCGGCAGTCCAAGAGACCCAGTACTTC. Its translation is CASSSGTSAVQETQYF. Variable domain in full (rest from reference TRBV9 and TRBJ2-5): DSGVTQTPKHLITATGQRVTLRCSPRSGDLSVYWYQQSLDQGLQFLIQYYNGEERAKGNILERFSAQQFPDLHSELNLSSLELGDSALYFCASSSGTSAVQETQYFGPGTRLLVL.

The genes are TRBV28 and TRBJ2-7; TRBD1 matches 8 bases. CDR3 length: 14 residues. The V gene's germline CDR1 is MDHEN and CDR2 SYDVKM. V was clipped by 5 bases and J by 2 bases; unmatched bases: 5. DNA for the CDR3: TGTGCCAGCAGTGACAGGGGTAGGACCTACGAGCAGTACTTC. Amino acids: CASSDRGRTYEQYF.

The chain carries TRBV25-1 and TRBJ2-1; no clear D gene. Trimming removed 1 base from V and 1 base from J, with 14 bases in between. CDR1 and CDR2 from the germline V gene are MGHDK and SYGVNS. The CDR3 loop spans 17 amino acids. The CDR3: CASSELGPSSSYNEQFF. The CDR3 bases are TGTGCCAGCAGTGAATTAGGTCCCAGCTCTTCCTACAATGAGCAGTTCTTC.

The rearrangement uses TRBV7-2 and TRBJ2-3; 13 bases line up with TRBD2. The CDR3 is made up of 19 amino acids. Trimming removed 2 bases from V and 0 bases from J; junction bases left unmatched: 8. Germline loops: CDR1 SGHTA, CDR2 FQGNSA. CDR3 region: CASSLISGTSGKSTDTQYF. As DNA, the CDR3 is TGTGCCAGCAGCTTAATTTCGGGGACTAGCGGGAAGAGCACAGATACGCAGTATTTT. The full variable domain, in which reference TRBV7-2 and TRBJ2-3 provide the parts outside the CDR3, is GAGVSQSPSNKVTEKGKDVELRCDPISGHTALYWYRQSLGQGLEFLIYFQGNSAPDKSGLPSDRFSAERTGGSVSTLTIQRTQQEDSAVYLCASSLISGTSGKSTDTQYFGPGTRLTVL.

V gene TRBV29-1 combines with J gene TRBJ2-1, with 8 nucleotides matching TRBD2. The germline V gene encodes CDR1 SQVTM and CDR2 ANQGSEA. The V and J ends lost 2 bases and 1 base, in that order; junction bases with no gene match: 7. The CDR3 totals 16 residues. CDR3: CSVEPLASGSYNEQFF. As DNA, the CDR3 is TGCAGCGTTGAACCCCTGGCTAGCGGGTCCTACAATGAGCAGTTCTTC.

V gene TRBV7-3 combines with J gene TRBJ2-7; D remains unclear. The V and J ends lost 2 bases and 2 bases respectively, with 13 bases between them. The CDR3 runs 15 residues. Germline values: CDR1 SGHTA, CDR2 FQGTGA. CDR3 DNA: TGTGCCAGCAGCTTACTCGGCTTGGGTCCCTACGAGCAGTACTTC. Translation gives CASSLLGLGPYEQYF.

The rearrangement joins TRBV13 to TRBJ2-7; possibly TRBD1 or TRBD2 for D (5 bases each). V lost 3 bases and J lost 1, with 16 bases in between. The CDR3 has 16 amino acids. Germline V gene lookup returns CDR1 PRHDT and CDR2 FYEKMQ (reference sequence). CDR3 sequence: CASSFLKGRTSYEQYF. Written as DNA, the CDR3 is TGTGCCAGCAGCTTTTTAAAGGGGCGGACTTCCTACGAGCAGTACTTC.

The sample holds one count of this clone. The V gene is TRBV10-3, the J gene TRBJ1-6; 9 nucleotides line up with TRBD1. Germline V gene lookup returns CDR1 ENHRY and CDR2 SYGVKD. The CDR3 is 17 amino acids. V lost 8 bases to trimming and J lost 7 bases; unmatched junction nucleotides: 15. In DNA form, the CDR3 reads TGTGCCATCCCCCTGAGACAGGGGGGGTTGTCGAATTCACCCCTCCACTTT. It encodes CAIPLRQGGLSNSPLHF.

V is TRBV7-9 and J is TRBJ2-1; 12 nucleotides match TRBD2. The junction had 3 bases not matched to a gene; V was cut back by 4 bases and J by 2 bases. The germline CDR1 and CDR2 sequences are SEHNR and FQNEAQ (reference sequence). CDR3 size: 16 residues. The CDR3 region has the DNA TGTGCCAGCAGCTCCACTAGCGGGAGGACCTACAATGAGCAGTTCTTC. This codes for CASSSTSGRTYNEQFF.